These 28 T cell receptor beta chains were all obtained from the same sample, sequenced in a study of monozygotic twins with inflammatory bowel disease. TCRdb re-called the 5' RACE reads, yielding one record per CDR3 amino acid sequence without DNA. The sample table sets out 440,000 or so distinct CDR3 sequences. The sequenced sample was blood. Receptors were obtained from a human donor with ulcerative colitis or Crohn's disease, or a healthy co-twin of an affected twin (not recorded which).

The V call is TRBV20-1, the J call TRBJ2-7; the TCRdb call, TRBD2, lacks DNA for checking. Germline lookup yields CDR1 DFQATT and CDR2 SNEGSKA (reference sequence). This CDR3 spans 14 amino acids. CDR3: CSAAGPTSIYEQYF.

V usage is TRBV4-1 and J usage is TRBJ1-4; the D gene TCRdb calls, TRBD1, cannot be checked with no DNA. Germline CDR1 reads MGHRA; CDR2 reads YSYEKL. The CDR3 contains 16 residues. The CDR3 protein is CASSTRQGAPNEKLFF.

V gene TRBV20-1 combines with J gene TRBJ2-6. CDR1 is DFQATT, CDR2 SNEGSKA, per germline (reference sequence). The length of the CDR3 is 13 residues. The CDR3 loop is CSARVSGANVLTF.

The rearrangement uses TRBV10-3 and TRBJ1-5. The CDR3 is 15 amino acids. Looked up from germline, CDR1 is ENHRY and CDR2 is SYGVKD. The CDR3: CAISESGPSNQPQHF.

The chain recombines TRBV5-1 with TRBJ2-5; there is no DNA to check the TCRdb D call of TRBD1. The CDR3 is made up of 17 amino acids. Germline-derived CDR1 and CDR2 are SGHRS and YFSETQ. The CDR3 sequence is CASSLGPGQGGQETQYF.

The chain links TRBV5-4 to TRBJ2-5; with no DNA, the TCRdb D assignment of TRBD2 cannot be verified. Germline V CDR1 and CDR2: SGHNT, YYREEE (reference sequence). This CDR3 has 15 residues. The CDR3 loop is CASSLKALYQETQYF.

CDR3 residues: CASSSTGGLETQYF. This rearrangement joins TRBV5-4 to TRBJ2-5; TCRdb's assignment of TRBD1 cannot be checked, as there is no DNA. The CDR3 is 14 amino acids. CDR1 and CDR2 from the germline V gene are SGHNT and YYREEE (reference sequence). Full variable domain (rest looked up from reference TRBV5-4 and TRBJ2-5): ETGVTQSPTHLIKTRGQQVTLRCSSQSGHNTVSWYQQALGQGPQFIFQYYREEENGRGNFPPRFSGLQFPNYSSELNVNALELDDSALYLCASSSTGGLETQYFGPGTRLLVL.

V gene TRBV2 combines with J gene TRBJ1-4. This CDR3 is built from 13 residues. Germline loops: CDR1 SNHLY, CDR2 FYNNEI. CDR3 residues: CASSEITNEKLFF. Full variable domain (missing parts from reference TRBV2 and TRBJ1-4): EPEVTQTPSHQVTQMGQEVILRCVPISNHLYFYWYRQILGQKVEFLVSFYNNEISEKSEIFDDQFSVERPDGSNFTLKIRSTKLEDSAMYFCASSEITNEKLFFGSGTQLSVL.

The V gene is TRBV5-1, the J gene TRBJ1-1. Germline CDR1 is SGHRS and CDR2 is YFSETQ. The CDR3 has 13 amino acids. The CDR3 loop is CASSLSGETEAFF.

This sequence joins TRBV7-9 and TRBJ2-1. The CDR3 runs to 15 residues. Germline CDR1 SEHNR, CDR2 FQNEAQ (reference sequence). CDR3 residues: CASRDILGSYNEQFF.

The chain couples TRBV2 to TRBJ2-1; the D call of TRBD2 rests on TCRdb alone, since no DNA is present to check it. This CDR3 has 16 amino acids. From germline, CDR1 is SNHLY and CDR2 FYNNEI. The CDR3 loop is CASSEASGRFVDEQFF.

The V and J genes are TRBV30 and TRBJ2-2; the D gene TCRdb calls, TRBD1, cannot be checked with no DNA. This CDR3 has 14 residues. From germline, CDR1 is GTSNPN and CDR2 SVGIG (reference sequence). The CDR3 reads CAWWDRGRTGELFF.

This chain uses TRBV20-1 with TRBJ1-5; TCRdb outputs TRBD1, but without DNA this stays unchecked. CDR1 DFQATT and CDR2 SNEGSKA come from the germline V gene (reference sequence). The CDR3 contains 14 residues. The CDR3 here is CSASWGSANQPQHF.

V and J are TRBV5-6 and TRBJ2-1. Germline loops: CDR1 SGHDT, CDR2 YYEEEE. This CDR3 has 11 amino acids. The CDR3 loop is CASSYVGRQFF.

The chain combines TRBV5-1 with TRBJ2-3; checking the TCRdb D call of TRBD2 is not possible without DNA. There are 14 residues in the CDR3. The V gene's germline CDR1 is SGHRS and CDR2 YFSETQ. CDR3 amino acids: CASGLTSDTDTQYF.

The genes are TRBV15 and TRBJ1-2; TCRdb's D call, TRBD1, is unchecked because there is no DNA. The CDR3 is 15 amino acids. From germline, CDR1 is LNHNV and CDR2 YYDKDF (reference sequence). CDR3 sequence reads: CATSRDIRGVDGYTF.

The chain links TRBV5-6 to TRBJ2-3. Looked up from germline, CDR1 is SGHDT and CDR2 is YYEEEE. The CDR3 runs 15 residues. CDR3 loop: CASSLGRSRTDTQYF.

This chain joins TRBV12-3 or TRBV12-4 and TRBJ2-5; the TRBD2 assignment by TCRdb is unverifiable without DNA. The CDR3 length is 15 residues. CDR3 protein: CASRSGTSAQETQYF.

J is TRBJ1-2 and V is TRBV7-2; there is no DNA to check the TCRdb D call of TRBD1. CDR1 and CDR2 from the germline V gene are SGHTA and FQGNSA. The CDR3 loop spans 14 amino acids. CDR3 residues: CASSLAERGYGYTF.

V gene TRBV28 combines with J gene TRBJ2-1; the TCRdb call, TRBD1, lacks DNA for checking. Germline CDR1 is MDHEN and CDR2 is SYDVKM. The CDR3 contains 14 residues. This chain's CDR3 is CASSWDRAYNEQFF.

V and J are TRBV20-1 and TRBJ1-1. This CDR3 region has 13 residues. Germline V lookup: CDR1 DFQATT, CDR2 SNEGSKA (reference sequence). The CDR3 reads CSARQGLDTEAFF.

V and J are TRBV12-3 or TRBV12-4 and TRBJ1-6. CDR3 length: 15 amino acids. CDR3 amino acids: CASSSQSGYNSPLHF.

This sequence joins TRBV4-2 and TRBJ2-7; the TRBD1 assignment by TCRdb is unverifiable without DNA. This CDR3 spans 14 amino acids. CDR1 is LGHNA and CDR2 is YNFKEQ in the germline V gene. The CDR3 loop is CASSPYYRDYEQYF.

The J gene is TRBJ1-1, the V gene TRBV27. This CDR3 spans 15 amino acids. Germline V CDR1 and CDR2: MNHEY, SMNVEV (reference sequence). This CDR3 is CASISRGDLNTEAFF.

This chain joins TRBV5-1 and TRBJ2-7; TCRdb's assignment of TRBD2 cannot be checked, as there is no DNA. Germline-derived CDR1 and CDR2 are SGHRS and YFSETQ. The length of the CDR3 is 14 residues. CDR3 loop: CASSLWTSNYEQYF.

The rearrangement joins TRBV29-1 to TRBJ2-5; TCRdb selects TRBD2, and the lack of DNA leaves this call unchecked. This CDR3 is built from 12 residues. CDR1 and CDR2 from the germline V gene are SQVTM and ANQGSEA. The chain's CDR3 is CSVVGLWETQYF.

This chain uses TRBV3-1 with TRBJ1-1; TCRdb names TRBD1, which stays unverified in the absence of DNA. From germline, CDR1 is LGHDT and CDR2 YNNKEL (reference sequence). The CDR3 is made up of 16 amino acids. This CDR3 is CASGPYSDRGNTEAFF.

The gene calls are TRBV5-1 and TRBJ2-5. Germline CDR1 is SGHRS and CDR2 is YFSETQ. The length of the CDR3 is 15 residues. The CDR3 here is CASSLGLADQETQYF.